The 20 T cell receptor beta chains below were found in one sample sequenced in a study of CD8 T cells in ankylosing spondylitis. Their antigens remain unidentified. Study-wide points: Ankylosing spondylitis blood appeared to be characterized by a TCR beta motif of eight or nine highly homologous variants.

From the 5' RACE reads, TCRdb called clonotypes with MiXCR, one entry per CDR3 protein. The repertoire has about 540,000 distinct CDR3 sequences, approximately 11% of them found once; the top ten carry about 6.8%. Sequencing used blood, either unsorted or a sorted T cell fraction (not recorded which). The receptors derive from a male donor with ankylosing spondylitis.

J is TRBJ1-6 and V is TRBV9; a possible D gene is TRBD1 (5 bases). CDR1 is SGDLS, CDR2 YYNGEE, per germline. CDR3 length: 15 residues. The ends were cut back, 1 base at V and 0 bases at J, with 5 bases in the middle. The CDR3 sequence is CASSVRGSYNSPLHF. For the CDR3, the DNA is TGTGCCAGCAGCGTAAGGGGCTCCTATAATTCACCCCTCCACTTT.

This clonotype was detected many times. In DNA form, the CDR3 reads TGTGCCACCAGTGAACGACTAGCGGGAGTAGATACGCAGTATTTT. Amino acid sequence: CATSERLAGVDTQYF. The J gene is TRBJ2-3, the V gene TRBV24-1, with TRBD2 matching over 12 bases. The CDR3 loop spans 15 amino acids. Looked up from germline, CDR1 is KGHDR and CDR2 is SFDVKD. Unmatched junction bases numbered 3, after V lost 4 bases and J lost 5 bases.

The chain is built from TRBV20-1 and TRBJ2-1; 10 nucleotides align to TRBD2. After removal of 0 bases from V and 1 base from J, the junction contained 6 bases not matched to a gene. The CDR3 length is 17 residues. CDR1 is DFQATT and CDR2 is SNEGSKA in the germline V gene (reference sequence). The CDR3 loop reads CSARDPSGSESYNEQFF. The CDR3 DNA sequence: TGCAGTGCTAGAGATCCTAGCGGGAGTGAATCCTACAATGAGCAGTTCTTC.

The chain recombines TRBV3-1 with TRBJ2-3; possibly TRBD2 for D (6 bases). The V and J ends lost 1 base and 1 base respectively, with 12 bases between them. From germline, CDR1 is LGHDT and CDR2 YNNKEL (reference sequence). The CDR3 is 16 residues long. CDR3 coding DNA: TGTGCCAGCAGCCAAGCCCCCCAGCGGGGCACAGATACGCAGTATTTT. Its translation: CASSQAPQRGTDTQYF.

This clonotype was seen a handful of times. The CDR3 DNA reads as TGCGCCAGCAGCGGCGGACTAGCGGGAGTGAGAGAGCAGTTCTTC. Its translation is CASSGGLAGVREQFF. The gene calls are TRBV5-1 and TRBJ2-1, with 13 bases identical to TRBD2. V lost 4 bases and J lost 10; bases outside the gene matches: 8. Looked up from germline, CDR1 is SGHRS and CDR2 is YFSETQ. This CDR3 spans 15 amino acids.

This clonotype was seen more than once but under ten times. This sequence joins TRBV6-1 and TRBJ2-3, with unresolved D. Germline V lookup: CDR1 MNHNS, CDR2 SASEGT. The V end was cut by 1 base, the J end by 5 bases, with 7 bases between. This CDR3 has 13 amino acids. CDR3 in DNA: TGTGCCAGCAGTGAAGTTGGGCAAGATACGCAGTATTTT. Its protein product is CASSEVGQDTQYF.

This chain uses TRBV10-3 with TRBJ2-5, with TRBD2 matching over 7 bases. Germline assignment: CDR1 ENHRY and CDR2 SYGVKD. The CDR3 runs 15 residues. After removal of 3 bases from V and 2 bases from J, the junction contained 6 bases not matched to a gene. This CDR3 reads CAISDGTGGQETQYF. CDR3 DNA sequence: TGTGCCATCAGTGATGGAACGGGAGGTCAAGAGACCCAGTACTTC.

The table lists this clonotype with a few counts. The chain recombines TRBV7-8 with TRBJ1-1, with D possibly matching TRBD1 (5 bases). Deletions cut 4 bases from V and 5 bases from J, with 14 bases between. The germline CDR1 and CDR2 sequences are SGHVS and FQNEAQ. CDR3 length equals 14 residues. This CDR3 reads CASSSGGGGTEAFF. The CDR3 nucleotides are TGTGCCAGCAGCTCCGGGGGGGGAGGGACTGAAGCTTTCTTT.

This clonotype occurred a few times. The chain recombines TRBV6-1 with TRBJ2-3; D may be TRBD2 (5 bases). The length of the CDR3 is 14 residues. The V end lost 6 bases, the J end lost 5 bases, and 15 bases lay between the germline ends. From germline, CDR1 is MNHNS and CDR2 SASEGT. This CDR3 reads CASRFERVQDTQYF. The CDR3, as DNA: TGTGCCAGCAGGTTTGAGAGGGTTCAAGATACGCAGTATTTT.

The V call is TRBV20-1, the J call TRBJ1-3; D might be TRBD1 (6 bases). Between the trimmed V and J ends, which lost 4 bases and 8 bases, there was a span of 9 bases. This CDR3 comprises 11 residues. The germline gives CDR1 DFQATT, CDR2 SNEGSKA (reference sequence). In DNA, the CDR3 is TGCAGTGCTAAAAGGGGGGACACCATATATTTT. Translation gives CSAKRGDTIYF.

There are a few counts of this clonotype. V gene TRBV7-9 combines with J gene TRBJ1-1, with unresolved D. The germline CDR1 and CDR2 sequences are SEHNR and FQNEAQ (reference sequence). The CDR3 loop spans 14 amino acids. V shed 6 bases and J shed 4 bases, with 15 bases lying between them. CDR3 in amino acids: CASRVGVVGTEAFF. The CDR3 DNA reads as TGTGCCAGCAGGGTTGGAGTTGTGGGCACTGAAGCTTTCTTT.

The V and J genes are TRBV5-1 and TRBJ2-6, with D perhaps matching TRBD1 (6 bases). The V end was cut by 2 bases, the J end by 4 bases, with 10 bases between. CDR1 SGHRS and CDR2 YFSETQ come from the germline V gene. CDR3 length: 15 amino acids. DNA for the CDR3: TGCGCCAGCAGCTTTACAGGGCTCGGGGCCAACGTCCTGACTTTC. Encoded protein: CASSFTGLGANVLTF.

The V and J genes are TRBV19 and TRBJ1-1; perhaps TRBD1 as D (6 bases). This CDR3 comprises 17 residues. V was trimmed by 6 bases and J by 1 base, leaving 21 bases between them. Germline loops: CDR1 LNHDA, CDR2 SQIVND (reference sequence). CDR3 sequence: CASSYRGGGRKNTEAFF. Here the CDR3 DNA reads TGTGCCAGTAGCTACCGAGGGGGGGGGCGAAAGAACACTGAAGCTTTCTTT.

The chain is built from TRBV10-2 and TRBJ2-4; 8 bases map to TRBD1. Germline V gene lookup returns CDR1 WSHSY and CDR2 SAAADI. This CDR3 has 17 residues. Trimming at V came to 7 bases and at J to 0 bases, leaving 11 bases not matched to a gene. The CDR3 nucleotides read TGCGCCAGCATCCCGGACAGGGACCCCCTAGCCAAAAACATTCAGTACTTC. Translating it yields CASIPDRDPLAKNIQYF.

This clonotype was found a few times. CDR3 residues: CSASRAGVNNEQFF. In nucleotides, the CDR3 is TGCAGTGCTAGTAGGGCGGGGGTAAACAATGAGCAGTTCTTC. The V call is TRBV20-1, the J call TRBJ2-1; TRBD2 agrees at 7 bases. The CDR3 is 14 amino acids. Germline V lookup: CDR1 DFQATT, CDR2 SNEGSKA (reference sequence). After removal of 3 bases from V and 5 bases from J, the junction contained 7 bases not matched to a gene.

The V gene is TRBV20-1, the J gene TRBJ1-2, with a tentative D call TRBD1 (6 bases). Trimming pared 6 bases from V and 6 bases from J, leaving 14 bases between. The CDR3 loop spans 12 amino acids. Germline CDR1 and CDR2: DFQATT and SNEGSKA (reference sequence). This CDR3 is CSAQGQYNGYTF. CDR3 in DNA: TGCAGTGCCCAGGGGCAGTACAATGGCTACACCTTC.

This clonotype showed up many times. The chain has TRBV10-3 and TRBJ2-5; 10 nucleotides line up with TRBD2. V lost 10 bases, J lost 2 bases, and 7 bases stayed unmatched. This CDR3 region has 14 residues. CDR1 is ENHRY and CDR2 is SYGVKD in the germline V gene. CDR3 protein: CATGVAGGQETQYF. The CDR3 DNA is TGTGCCACTGGGGTAGCGGGAGGACAAGAGACCCAGTACTTC.

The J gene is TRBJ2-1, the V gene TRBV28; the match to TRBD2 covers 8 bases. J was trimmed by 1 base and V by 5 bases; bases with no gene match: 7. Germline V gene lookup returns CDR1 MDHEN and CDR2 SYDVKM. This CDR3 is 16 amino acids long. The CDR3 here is CASSNYPSGSYNEQFF. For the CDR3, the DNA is TGTGCCAGCAGTAACTATCCTAGCGGGTCCTACAATGAGCAGTTCTTC.

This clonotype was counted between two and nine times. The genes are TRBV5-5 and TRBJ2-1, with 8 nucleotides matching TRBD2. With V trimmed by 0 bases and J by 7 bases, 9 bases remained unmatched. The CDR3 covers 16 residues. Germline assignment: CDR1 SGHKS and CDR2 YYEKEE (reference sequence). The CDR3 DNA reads TGTGCCAGCAGCTTGGCCGGGGGGGTCCCGCGTAATGAGCAGTTCTTC. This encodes CASSLAGGVPRNEQFF.

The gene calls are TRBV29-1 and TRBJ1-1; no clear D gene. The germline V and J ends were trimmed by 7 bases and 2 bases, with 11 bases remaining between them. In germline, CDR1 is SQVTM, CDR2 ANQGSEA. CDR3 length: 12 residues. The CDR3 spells CSAGGRNTEAFF. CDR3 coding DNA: TGCAGCGCCGGCGGCCGCAACACTGAAGCTTTCTTT.